This is a list of T cell receptor beta chains from one sample in a study of prognosis after radiotherapy for stage I lung cancer. TCRdb called the multiplex PCR reads again in MiXCR, with one record for every CDR3 protein. Among roughly 30,000 distinct CDR3 sequences listed, 40% to 55% were seen once. Sequencing was performed on PBMCs, taken before or after stereotactic body radiation therapy (not recorded which). These receptors all come from a donor over 45 with non-small cell lung cancer. Both conserved end residues are part of each CDR3. The D gene is left open where the match is weak. Clone size is not always given. Where it is, it says once, few, many or a class for expanded clones.

j_call	v_call	d_call	clone_size	cdr3_nt	cdr3_aa
TRBJ2-2	TRBV27	NA	NA	TGTGCCAGCAGTTCAGGATGGGCCGGGGAGCTGTTTTTT	CASSSGWAGELFF
TRBJ2-7	TRBV3-1	NA	many	TGTGCCAGCAGCGCCGGGGGCCTCCACATCTTC	CASSAGGLHIF
TRBJ2-7	TRBV7-2	TRBD2	NA	TGTGCCAGCAGCTTAGATAGGCTAGCTGGGAGGGGGCAGTACTTC	CASSLDRLAGRGQYF
TRBJ2-7	TRBV28	TRBD2	NA	TGTGCCAGTAGTCCGAAACCTAGCGGGAGATTTTACGAGCAGTACTTC	CASSPKPSGRFYEQYF
TRBJ2-1	TRBV11-3	NA	NA	TGTGCCAGCAGCTTAGATCGGTGGGGGGCCAATGTCTACAATGAGCAGTTCTTC	CASSLDRWGANVYNEQFF
TRBJ2-6	TRBV6-2/TRBV6-3	NA	NA	TGTGCCAGTAGTTACTTTCGGGGGCAAATCAGATCTGGGGCCAACGTCCTGACTTTC	CASSYFRGQIRSGANVLTF
TRBJ2-2	TRBV20-1	NA	once	TGCAGTGCCACAAAAGGGGGGGGGGACACCGGGGAGCTGTTTTTT	CSATKGGGDTGELFF
TRBJ2-7	TRBV18	NA	many	TGTGCCAGCTCGCAGGCGGACGGGAGTTACGAGCAGTACTTC	CASSQADGSYEQYF
TRBJ1-2	TRBV7-2	NA	medium-sized	TGTGCCAGCAGCTTCGATAGGACAGTGATCTATGGCTACACCTTC	CASSFDRTVIYGYTF
TRBJ1-5	TRBV4-2	TRBD1	many	TGTGCCAGCAGCCAGTCCCTCCCAGGGGGGCTGGGGATCAATCAGCCCCAGCATTTT	CASSQSLPGGLGINQPQHF
TRBJ1-6	TRBV7-2	NA	NA	TGTGCCAGCATCTCAGGACTTCTTTATAATTCACCCCTCCACTTT	CASISGLLYNSPLHF
TRBJ2-3	TRBV7-8	NA	many	TGTGCCAGCAGCTTAGGAGGACCGGATACGCAGTATTTT	CASSLGGPDTQYF
TRBJ2-3	TRBV15	TRBD2	many	TGTGCCACCAGCAGCGGGACTAGCCCTAATCGAGATACGCAGTATTTT	CATSSGTSPNRDTQYF
TRBJ2-1	TRBV6-4	TRBD2	NA	TGTGCCAGCAGTGATTCCCTAGCGGGAGATAGAAATGAGCAGTTCTTC	CASSDSLAGDRNEQFF
TRBJ2-7	TRBV6-1	NA	NA	TGTGCCAGCAGTCACGAGAGCTACGACGAGCATTACTTC	CASSHESYDEHYF
TRBJ2-7	TRBV4-1	NA	NA	TGCGCCAGCAGCCAAGAATACTCCTACGAGCAGTACTTC	CASSQEYSYEQYF
TRBJ1-1	TRBV6-1	NA	medium-sized	TGTGCCAGCCGCCGCCGGCACTTACCTGAAGCTTTCTTT	CASRRRHLPEAFF
TRBJ2-1	TRBV6-4	NA	many	TGTGCCAGCAGTGTATCGGACAGCAACAATGAGCAGTTCTTC	CASSVSDSNNEQFF
TRBJ1-1	TRBV7-2	NA	NA	TGTGTCAGCAGCTCTCAACAGAACACTGAAGCTTTATTT	CVSSSQQNTEALF
TRBJ2-3	TRBV9	TRBD2	NA	TGTGCCAGCATCCTCATGGGACTAGCCGACACATATACGCAGTATTTT	CASILMGLADTYTQYF
TRBJ2-2	TRBV18	NA	NA	TGTGCCAGCTCACGGGAGAACACCGGGGAGCTGTTTTTT	CASSRENTGELFF
TRBJ2-2	TRBV27	NA	NA	TGTGCCAGCATTCTTTATTCCGGGGAGCCGTTTTTT	CASILYSGEPFF
TRBJ1-2	TRBV11-2	TRBD1	medium-sized	TGTGCCAGCAGCCCCGGACAGGGTACCTATGGCTACACCTTC	CASSPGQGTYGYTF
TRBJ1-6	TRBV28	NA	NA	TGTGCCAGCAGTTCACACCTTCAGAATTCACCCCTCCACTTT	CASSSHLQNSPLHF
TRBJ2-7	TRBV11-2	NA	NA	TGTGCCAGCAGCCCCCGGGGCAGCTACTACGAGCAGCACTTC	CASSPRGSYYEQHF
TRBJ2-7	TRBV28	TRBD1	NA	TGTGCCAGCAGTAGCAGGTACAGGGGATCCTACGAGCAGTACTTC	CASSSRYRGSYEQYF
TRBJ1-5	TRBV20-1	NA	medium-sized	TGCAGTGCTAGAGTGGGGCCACGCGACTCATATAGCAATCAGCCCCAGCATTTT	CSARVGPRDSYSNQPQHF
TRBJ2-3	TRBV20-1	TRBD2	medium-sized	TGCAGTGCTAGAGTCGAAGGCGGGAGAGATATCACAGATACGCAGTATTTT	CSARVEGGRDITDTQYF
TRBJ2-3	TRBV2	NA	NA	TGTGCCAGCAGTCCCTTAATTTTGGATAGGGGCACAGATACGCAGTATTTT	CASSPLILDRGTDTQYF
TRBJ1-1	TRBV20-1	TRBD1	many	TGCAGTCCCATCAAATCAGGGGGCACTGAAGCTTTCTTT	CSPIKSGGTEAFF
TRBJ2-7	TRBV9	NA	medium-sized	TGTGCCAGCAGCGTAGGACAGGGAGGTCACGAGCAGTACTTC	CASSVGQGGHEQYF
TRBJ2-7	TRBV20-1	NA	NA	TGCAGTGCTAAGGGGGGTAGGGCCCCATCCTACGAGCAGTACTTC	CSAKGGRAPSYEQYF
TRBJ1-1	TRBV28	NA	NA	TGTGCCACCATCCGCCAGGGGCGTTGGACTGAAGCTTTCTTT	CATIRQGRWTEAFF
TRBJ1-6	TRBV28	NA	medium-sized	TGTGCCAGCAGTAGCGGGGGGGGTAATTCACCCCTCCACTTT	CASSSGGGNSPLHF
TRBJ1-1	TRBV30	NA	NA	TGTGCCTGGAGTGTAAATCTCACCCCGAAGGGAGCTTTCTTT	CAWSVNLTPKGAFF
TRBJ1-1	TRBV28	TRBD1	many	TGTGCCAGCAGTCGCAGGGGGATGAACACTGAAGCTTTCTTT	CASSRRGMNTEAFF
TRBJ2-2	TRBV6-1	NA	many	TGTGCCAGCGGGGGGACGAACACCGGGGAGCTGTTTTTT	CASGGTNTGELFF
TRBJ1-5	TRBV28	NA	NA	TGTGCCAGCAGTTTAGGGACATTTAGTTCCAATCATCCCCAGCATTTT	CASSLGTFSSNHPQHF
TRBJ2-7	TRBV5-6	NA	many	TGTGCCAGCAGCCACTGGGTGTCCCGGCGGGTCGAGCAGTACTTC	CASSHWVSRRVEQYF
TRBJ2-6	TRBV30	TRBD1	once	TGTGCCTGGGACAGGGTACCTGGGGCCAACGTCCTGACTTTC	CAWDRVPGANVLTF
TRBJ2-3	TRBV5-1	TRBD2	many	TGCGCCAGCGGACGACTAGCGGGAGCTGGACTAACAGATACGCAGTATTTT	CASGRLAGAGLTDTQYF
TRBJ2-1	TRBV11-3	TRBD2	NA	TGTGCCAGCAGCTTTCGAGCGGGAGGACCGAAAGGCAATGAGCAGTTCTTC	CASSFRAGGPKGNEQFF
TRBJ2-5	TRBV2	TRBD2	many	TGTGCCAGCAGTTCGGGACTAGCGGAAACCCAGTACTTC	CASSSGLAETQYF
TRBJ2-7	TRBV15	NA	once	TGTGCCAGTGGAGCAGGGTACACTCGGGACGAGCAGTACTTC	CASGAGYTRDEQYF
TRBJ1-1	TRBV12-3/TRBV12-4	NA	many	TGTGCCAGCAGTTTAAGGGGGAAGGACACTGAAGCTTTCTTT	CASSLRGKDTEAFF
TRBJ1-1	TRBV3-1	NA	many	TGTGCCAGCAGCCTAGGGGGGAACACTGAAGCTTTCTTT	CASSLGGNTEAFF
TRBJ2-2	TRBV6-4	TRBD1	NA	TGTGCCAGTAGTGACTCCGTACAGGGGAACATCGTGGAGCTGTTTTTT	CASSDSVQGNIVELFF
TRBJ2-7	TRBV24-1	NA	NA	TGTGCCACCAGCGACATAGTCTCCTACGAGCAGTACTTC	CATSDIVSYEQYF
TRBJ2-6	TRBV12-5	TRBD1	many	TGTGCTAGTGGTCACGGGACAGGGGAGGCCAACGTCCTGACTTTC	CASGHGTGEANVLTF
TRBJ1-1	TRBV27	NA	few	TGTGCCAGCAGTTTAAATCTAGCGGGCGCGGCCACTGAAGCTTTCTTT	CASSLNLAGAATEAFF
TRBJ2-2	TRBV15	NA	NA	TGTGCCACCAGCCGGAACACCGTGGATCTGTTTTTT	CATSRNTVDLFF